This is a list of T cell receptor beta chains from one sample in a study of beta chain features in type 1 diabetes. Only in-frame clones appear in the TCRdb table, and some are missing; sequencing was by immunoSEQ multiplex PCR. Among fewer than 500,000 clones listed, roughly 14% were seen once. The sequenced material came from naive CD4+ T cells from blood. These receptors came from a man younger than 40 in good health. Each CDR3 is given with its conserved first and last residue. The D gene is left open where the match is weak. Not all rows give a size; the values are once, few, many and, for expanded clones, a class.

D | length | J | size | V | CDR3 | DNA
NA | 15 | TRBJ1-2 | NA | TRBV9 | CASSAPGSLSVGYTF | TGTGCCAGCAGCGCGCCCGGGAGCTTAAGCGTCGGCTACACCTTC
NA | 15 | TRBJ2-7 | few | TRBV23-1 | CASSQAPGVHYEQYF | TGCGCCAGCAGTCAGGCGCCGGGGGTTCACTACGAGCAGTACTTC
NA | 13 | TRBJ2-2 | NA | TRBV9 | CASSVAFTGELFF | TGTGCCAGCAGCGTAGCTTTCACCGGGGAGCTGTTTTTT
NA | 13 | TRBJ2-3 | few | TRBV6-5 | CASMRGRTDTQYF | TGTGCCAGCATGCGGGGACGAACAGATACGCAGTATTTT
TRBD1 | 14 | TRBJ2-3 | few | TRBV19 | CASRSTGATDTQYF | TGTGCCAGTAGAAGCACAGGGGCCACAGATACGCAGTATTTT
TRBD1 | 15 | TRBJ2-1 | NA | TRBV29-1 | CSVGKPGQGGNEQFF | TGCAGCGTTGGGAAACCTGGACAGGGGGGCAATGAGCAGTTCTTC
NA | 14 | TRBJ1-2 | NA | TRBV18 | CASSVGGGSYGYTF | TGTGCCAGCTCAGTGGGAGGCGGGAGCTATGGCTACACCTTC
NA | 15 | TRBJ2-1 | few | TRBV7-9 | CASSSHRVRHNEQFF | TGTGCCAGCAGCTCCCACCGGGTCCGCCACAATGAGCAGTTCTTC
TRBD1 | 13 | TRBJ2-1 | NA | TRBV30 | CAQGQGVYNEQFF | TGTGCCCAGGGACAGGGGGTCTACAATGAGCAGTTCTTC
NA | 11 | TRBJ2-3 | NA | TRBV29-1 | CSAAGSDTQYF | TGCAGCGCCGCAGGGTCAGATACGCAGTATTTT
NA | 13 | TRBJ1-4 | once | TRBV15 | CATSQGVREKLFF | TGTGCCACCAGTCAAGGAGTGAGGGAAAAACTGTTTTTT
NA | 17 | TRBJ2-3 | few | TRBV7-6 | CASSLVGGAKSTDTQYF | TGTGCCAGCAGCTTAGTAGGTGGGGCCAAAAGCACAGATACGCAGTATTTT
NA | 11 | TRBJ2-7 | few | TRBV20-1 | CSATTYYEQYF | TGCAGTGCAACGACGTACTACGAGCAGTACTTC
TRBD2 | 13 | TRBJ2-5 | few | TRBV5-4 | CASGPGGPKTQYF | TGTGCCAGCGGCCCGGGGGGACCCAAGACCCAGTACTTC
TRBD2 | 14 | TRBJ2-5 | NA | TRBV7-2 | CASSHSGAQETQYF | TGTGCCAGCAGCCATAGCGGGGCACAAGAGACCCAGTACTTC
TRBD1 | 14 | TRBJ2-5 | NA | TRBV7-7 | CASSPGTGKETQYF | TGTGCCAGCAGCCCTGGGACAGGGAAAGAGACCCAGTACTTC
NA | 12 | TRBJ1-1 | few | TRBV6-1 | CASSYVNTEAFF | TGTGCCAGCAGTTATGTGAACACTGAAGCTTTCTTT
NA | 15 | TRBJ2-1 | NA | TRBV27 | CASSFWVKHYNEQFF | TGTGCCAGCAGTTTTTGGGTCAAACATTACAATGAGCAGTTCTTC
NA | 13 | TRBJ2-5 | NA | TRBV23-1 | CASSHTGRETQYF | TGCGCCAGCAGTCATACAGGGCGAGAGACCCAGTACTTC
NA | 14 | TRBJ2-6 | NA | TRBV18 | CASRGTAGANVLTF | TGTGCCAGCCGCGGGACAGCTGGGGCCAACGTCCTGACTTTC
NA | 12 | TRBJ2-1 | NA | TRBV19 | CASSHFYNEQFF | TGTGCCAGTAGTCATTTTTACAATGAGCAGTTCTTC
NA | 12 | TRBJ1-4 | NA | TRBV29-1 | CSGYGGNEKLFF | TGCAGCGGTTATGGGGGTAATGAAAAACTGTTTTTT
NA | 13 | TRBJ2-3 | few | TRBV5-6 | CASSLWPTDTQYF | TGTGCCAGCAGCTTGTGGCCAACAGATACGCAGTATTTT
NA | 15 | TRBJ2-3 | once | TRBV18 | CASSQTNGDGQTQYF | TGTGCCAGCTCACAGACAAACGGGGACGGCCAAACGCAGTATTTT
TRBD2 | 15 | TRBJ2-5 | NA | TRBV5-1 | CASSPIAGGPETQYF | TGCGCCAGCAGCCCGATAGCGGGAGGGCCAGAGACCCAGTACTTC
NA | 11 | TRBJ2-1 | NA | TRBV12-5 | CASGVPDTQFF | TGTGCTAGTGGAGTACCGGATACCCAGTTCTTC
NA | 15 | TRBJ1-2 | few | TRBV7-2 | CASSLGMTGPRGYTF | TGTGCCAGCAGCTTAGGAATGACGGGGCCGAGGGGCTACACCTTC
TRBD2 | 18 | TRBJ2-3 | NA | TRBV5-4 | CASSWGLAGGPITDTQYF | TGTGCCAGCAGCTGGGGACTAGCGGGAGGGCCAATCACAGATACGCAGTATTTT
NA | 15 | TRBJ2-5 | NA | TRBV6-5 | CASSYSVHPKETQYF | TGTGCCAGCAGTTACTCGGTCCACCCAAAAGAGACCCAGTACTTC
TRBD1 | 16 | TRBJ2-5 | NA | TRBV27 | CASSIGTGGSKETQYF | TGTGCCAGCAGTATCGGGACAGGGGGTTCCAAAGAGACCCAGTACTTC
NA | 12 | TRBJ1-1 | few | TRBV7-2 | CASSLVGGEAFF | TGTGCCAGCAGCTTAGTTGGCGGTGAAGCTTTCTTT
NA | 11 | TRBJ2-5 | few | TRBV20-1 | CSARGKETQYF | TGCAGTGCTAGAGGAAAAGAGACCCAGTACTTC
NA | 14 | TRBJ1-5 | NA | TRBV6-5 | CASSNWGGNQPQHF | TGTGCCAGCAGCAACTGGGGAGGGAATCAGCCCCAGCATTTT
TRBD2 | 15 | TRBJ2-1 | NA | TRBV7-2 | CASNEGGRVYNEQFF | TGTGCCAGCAACGAGGGCGGGAGGGTATACAATGAGCAGTTCTTC
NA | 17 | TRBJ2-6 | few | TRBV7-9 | CASSLPRGALGANVLTF | TGTGCCAGCAGTTTGCCTCGCGGGGCGCTTGGGGCCAACGTCCTGACTTTC
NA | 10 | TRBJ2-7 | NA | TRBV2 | CASSARVPYF | TGTGCCAGCAGTGCCCGGGTACCGTACTTC
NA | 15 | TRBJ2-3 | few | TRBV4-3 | CASSQEGTRTDTQYF | TGCGCCAGCAGCCAAGAAGGGACCCGCACAGATACGCAGTATTTT
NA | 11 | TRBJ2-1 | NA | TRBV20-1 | CSAGDYNEQFF | TGCAGTGCCGGAGACTACAATGAGCAGTTCTTC
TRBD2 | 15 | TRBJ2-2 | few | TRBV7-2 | CASSPWEGFTGELFF | TGTGCCAGCAGCCCTTGGGAGGGTTTCACCGGGGAGCTGTTTTTT
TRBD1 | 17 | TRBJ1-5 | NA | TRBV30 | CAWSARRQGAFNQPQHF | TGTGCCTGGAGTGCCCGAAGACAGGGGGCATTTAATCAGCCCCAGCATTTT
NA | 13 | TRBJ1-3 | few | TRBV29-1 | CSVENYSGNTIYF | TGCAGCGTTGAGAACTACTCTGGAAACACCATATATTTT
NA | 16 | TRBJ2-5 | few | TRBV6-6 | CASSYGSSRSQETQYF | TGTGCCAGCAGTTACGGTTCAAGCCGAAGCCAAGAGACCCAGTACTTC
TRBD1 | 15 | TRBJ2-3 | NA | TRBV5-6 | CASSLDRGPSDTQYF | TGTGCCAGCAGCTTGGACAGGGGGCCCTCCGATACGCAGTATTTT
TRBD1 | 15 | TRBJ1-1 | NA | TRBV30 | CAWDQGAGMNTEAFF | TGTGCCTGGGATCAGGGGGCCGGAATGAACACTGAAGCTTTCTTT
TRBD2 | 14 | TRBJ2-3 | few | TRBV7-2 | CASKVAGGRDTQYF | TGTGCCAGCAAGGTAGCGGGGGGGCGAGATACGCAGTATTTT
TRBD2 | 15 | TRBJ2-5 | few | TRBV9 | CASSASGLVQETQYF | TGTGCCAGCAGCGCCAGCGGACTAGTTCAAGAGACCCAGTACTTC
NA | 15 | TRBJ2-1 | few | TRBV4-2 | CASSQETIGGTEQFF | TGTGCCAGCAGCCAAGAAACGATTGGGGGTACTGAGCAGTTCTTC
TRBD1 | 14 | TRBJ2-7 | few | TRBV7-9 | CASSVDRGRDEQYF | TGTGCCAGCAGCGTCGACAGGGGAAGGGACGAGCAGTACTTC